This T cell receptor beta chain originates from a study of blood T cell repertoires in COVID-19. Study-wide background: Collection of acute and convalescent COVID-19 samples took place in the United States, Italy and Spain. The cDNA or gDNA used as material had been derived from T cells, B-cell-depleted T cells, or PBMCs.

There are 15 residues in the CDR3. V gave up 5 bases and J gave up 0 bases; unmatched junction bases: 3. From germline, CDR1 is KGHSH and CDR2 LQKENI. In the authors' workflow: Reference gene primer amplification gave nucleated cell count estimates. Clones were read by immunoSEQ multiplex PCR, and TCRdb kept only the in-frame ones, dropping some. The V and J calls and clone size are taken from that table; D and trimming were inferred from the DNA. This table holds 250,000 to 350,000 clones, 90% found once. Enrolment of Seattle patients took place during active infection, and they were followed longitudinally.

The sample taken for sequencing was peripheral blood. V is TRBV18 and J is TRBJ2-3; TRBD2 matches 9 bases. This receptor was obtained from a woman between 45 and 60 years old with COVID-19, enrolled during active disease. The CDR3 reads CASSSTSGSTDTQYF. The CDR3 DNA sequence: TGTGCCAGCTCATCTACTAGCGGGAGCACAGATACGCAGTATTTT.